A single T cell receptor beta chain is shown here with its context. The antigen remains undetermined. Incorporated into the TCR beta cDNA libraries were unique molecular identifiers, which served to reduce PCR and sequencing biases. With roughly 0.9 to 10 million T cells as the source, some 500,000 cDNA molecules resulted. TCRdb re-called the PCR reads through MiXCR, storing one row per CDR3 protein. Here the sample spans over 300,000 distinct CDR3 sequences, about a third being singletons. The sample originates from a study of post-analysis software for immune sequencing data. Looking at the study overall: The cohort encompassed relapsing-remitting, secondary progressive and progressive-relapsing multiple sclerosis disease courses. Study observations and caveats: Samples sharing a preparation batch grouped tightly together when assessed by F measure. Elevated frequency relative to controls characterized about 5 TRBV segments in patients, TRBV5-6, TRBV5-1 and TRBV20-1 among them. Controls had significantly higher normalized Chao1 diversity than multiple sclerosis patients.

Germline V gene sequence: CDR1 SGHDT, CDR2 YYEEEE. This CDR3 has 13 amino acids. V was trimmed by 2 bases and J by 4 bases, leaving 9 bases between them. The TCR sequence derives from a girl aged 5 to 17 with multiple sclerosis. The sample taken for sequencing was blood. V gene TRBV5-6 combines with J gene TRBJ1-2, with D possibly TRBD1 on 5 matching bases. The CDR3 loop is CASSFTGAYGYTF. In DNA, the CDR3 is TGTGCCAGCAGCTTTACAGGTGCCTATGGCTACACCTTC.